The sequence of this TCR beta chain was determined in a study of PD-1 blockade in mismatch repair-deficient tumors. Study conclusions and caveats: Rapid post-treatment expansion, then contraction, generally preceding radiologic response, marked tumor-resident clones.

Concerning this clone itself: The target antigen is unknown.

Sequencing used immunoSEQ multiplex PCR; TCRdb keeps in-frame clones, though not all of them. The table shows tens of thousands of clones, with 78% occurring only once. Trimming removed 0 bases from V and 0 bases from J, with 9 bases in between. The CDR3 runs 15 residues. Germline V lookup: CDR1 SGHNT, CDR2 YYREEE (reference sequence). Mismatch repair deficiency was confirmed in all patients, by PCR or immunohistochemistry. The chain has TRBV5-4 and TRBJ1-1; D ambiguous. The sample here was peripheral blood, taken 2 weeks after starting pembrolizumab. The sequence was obtained from an adult with mismatch repair-deficient cancer. The CDR3 bases are TGTGCCAGCAGCTTGGAGCGAGCAATGAACACTGAAGCTTTCTTT. It is translated as CASSLERAMNTEAFF.